The T cell receptor beta chain under discussion was sequenced for a study of shared clonotypes between healthy human individuals. Study summary: The study drew on a couple of women and a few men aged 18 to 49 as donors.

Unsorted material relied on about 100 million PBMCs as the source of genomic DNA. Across several immunoSEQ plates, the genomic DNA of each subset was split evenly. Some clones are missing from TCRdb's copy, which holds only in-frame ones; the method was immunoSEQ multiplex PCR. The repertoire includes hundreds of thousands of clones, about 80% of them detected once, and about 11% sits in the top ten. The V and J ends lost 2 bases and 0 bases respectively, with 1 base between them. This CDR3 is 12 amino acids long. Germline lookup yields CDR1 SGHRS and CDR2 YFSETQ. V is TRBV5-1 and J is TRBJ2-3, with no clear D. The sequenced sample was PBMCs. The source is a middle-aged woman in good health. Some clones in this sample may be carry-over from other donors' samples. As DNA, the CDR3 is TGCGCCAGCAGCTTCAGCACAGATACGCAGTATTTT. Translation: CASSFSTDTQYF. Supplemented by reference TRBV5-1 and TRBJ2-3, the full variable domain reads KAGVTQTPRYLIKTRGQQVTLSCSPISGHRSVSWYQQTPGQGLQFLFEYFSETQRNKGNFPGRFSGRQFSNSRSEMNVSTLELGDSALYLCASSFSTDTQYFGPGTRLTVL.